This T cell receptor (beta chain) derives from a study of blood T cell repertoires in COVID-19. Overall study context: COVID-19 samples from acute and convalescent phases originated in the United States, Italy and Spain. T cells, B-cell-depleted T cells, or PBMCs provided the cDNA or gDNA that served as material.

Germline loops: CDR1 DFQATT, CDR2 SNEGSKA (reference sequence). Trimming took off 6 bases at V and 3 bases at J, with 9 bases between the two ends. This CDR3 has 11 amino acids. Clones were sequenced by immunoSEQ multiplex PCR, and TCRdb holds only the in-frame ones, with some missing. The sample consists of 60,000 to 65,000 clones, approximately 84% of them appearing once. Seattle researchers signed up patients amid active infection and tracked them longitudinally. This clone was seen repeatedly, ten times or more. Distinct nucleotide sequences in the sample also encode this CDR3. J is TRBJ2-7 and V is TRBV20-1; D might be TRBD1 (5 bases). Sequenced input: peripheral blood. The receptor was derived from a man in his sixties with COVID-19, enrolled during active disease. The CDR3 DNA reads TGCAGTGCCCAGGGTAGCTACGAGCAGTACTTC. Its translation is CSAQGSYEQYF.